This TCR beta chain was captured in a study of blood T cell repertoires in COVID-19. The CDR3 is 18 residues long. Germline V gene data show CDR1 as LNHDA and CDR2 as SQIVND (reference sequence). V was clipped by 3 bases and J by 2 bases; unmatched bases: 12. Using immunoSEQ multiplex PCR, the repertoire was profiled, and TCRdb retains in-frame clones only, with some absent. The repertoire holds over 200,000 clones, with 70% to 90% as singletons. The TCR originated in a man between 25 and 39 years old who had recovered from COVID-19. The material sequenced was PBMCs or T cells enriched from blood (not recorded which). The J gene is TRBJ2-1, the V gene TRBV19; 8 bases agree with TRBD2. In DNA, the CDR3 is TGTGCCAGTAGTATGCCGGGACTAGGGGTTAGAACCTACAATGAGCAGTTCTTC. Its protein is CASSMPGLGVRTYNEQFF.